This entry lists 14 T cell receptor beta chains sequenced from one sample in a study of blood T cells in healthy people across ages. Primed by a sample-barcoded 5' primer and a J-beta primer mix, a second PCR proceeded for 7 to 11 cycles. TCRdb reprocessed the 5' RACE reads via MiXCR and lists one record per CDR3 protein. In the table there are 800,000 to 950,000 distinct CDR3 sequences, roughly 43% of which are singletons. Specimen: blood. The source is a man aged 30-40 years in good health.

The rearrangement links TRBV28 to TRBJ2-1, with 8 bases matching TRBD2. The CDR3 runs 15 residues. V dropped 4 bases and J dropped 4; count of bases not matched to a gene: 6. From germline, CDR1 is MDHEN and CDR2 SYDVKM. The CDR3 spells CASSYNRGGYNEQFF. The DNA for the CDR3 is TGTGCCAGCAGTTATAACCGGGGGGGGTACAATGAGCAGTTCTTC.

The chain joins TRBV7-2 to TRBJ2-7; either TRBD1 or TRBD2 may fit D (5 bases each). The CDR3 extends over 16 amino acids. Germline V lookup: CDR1 SGHTA, CDR2 FQGNSA. The V end was cut by 4 bases, the J end by 0 bases, with 16 bases between. CDR3 loop: CASSYPRAGSSYEQYF. In DNA, the CDR3 is TGTGCCAGCAGCTACCCAAGGGCAGGGAGCTCCTACGAGCAGTACTTC.

V and J are TRBV18 and TRBJ1-4, with D possibly matching TRBD1 (5 bases). CDR3 length: 14 residues. The germline V gene encodes CDR1 KGHSH and CDR2 LQKENI. The V and J ends lost 0 bases and 7 bases respectively, with 9 bases between them. The CDR3: CASSPPERGEKLFF. CDR3 in DNA: TGTGCCAGCTCACCACCAGAAAGGGGTGAAAAACTGTTTTTT.

The chain recombines TRBV4-1 with TRBJ1-1; D may be TRBD1 (5 bases). The CDR3 runs 17 residues. Looked up from germline, CDR1 is MGHRA and CDR2 is YSYEKL. V was pared by 1 base and J by 1 base, with 16 bases between. CDR3 sequence reads: CASSQGGAGGPNTEAFF. CDR3 in DNA: TGCGCCAGCAGCCAAGGTGGGGCGGGGGGACCGAACACTGAAGCTTTCTTT.

This clonotype appeared a few times. This CDR3 is CSAISSGRSSYEQYF. The CDR3 region has the DNA TGCAGTGCTATTTCTAGCGGGCGTAGCTCCTACGAGCAGTACTTC. V gene TRBV20-1 combines with J gene TRBJ2-5; 8 positions match TRBD2. The last part of the DNA fits TRBJ2-7 better; the J call may be wrong. Per the germline V gene, CDR1 is DFQATT and CDR2 is SNEGSKA (reference sequence). There are 15 residues in the CDR3.

Concerning this clonotype: A much larger clone differs from this one at a single base, so this may be a read error. CDR3 DNA: TGCAGCGTTAAAGGCGGACTAGACCAAGAGACCCAGTACTTC. The encoded protein is CSVKGGLDQETQYF. This rearrangement joins TRBV29-1 to TRBJ2-5, with 7 nucleotides matching TRBD2. With 5 bases clipped from V and 0 bases from J, the junction kept 6 bases outside the gene matches. Germline assignment: CDR1 SQVTM and CDR2 ANQGSEA. The CDR3 sequence is 14 residues long. The entire variable domain, with the rest obtained from reference TRBV29-1 and TRBJ2-5, is as follows: SAVISQKPSRDICQRGTSLTIQCQVDSQVTMMFWYRQQPGQSLTLIATANQGSEATYESGFVIDKFPISRPNLTFSTLTVSNMSPEDSSIYLCSVKGGLDQETQYFGPGTRLLVL.

This clonotype came up a few times. The chain is built from TRBV5-1 and TRBJ2-3; no reliable D call. V was trimmed by 5 bases and J by 4 bases, leaving 8 bases between them. The CDR3 sequence is 12 residues long. Germline V gene lookup returns CDR1 SGHRS and CDR2 YFSETQ. CDR3 protein: CASSGQADTQYF. For the CDR3, the DNA is TGCGCCAGCAGTGGCCAGGCAGATACGCAGTATTTT.

The V and J genes are TRBV20-1 and TRBJ2-5; no firm D call. Germline V gene data show CDR1 as DFQATT and CDR2 as SNEGSKA (reference sequence). This CDR3 comprises 12 residues. V lost 4 bases to trimming and J lost 1 base, with 7 bases between them. Written as DNA, the CDR3 is TGCAGTGCTACTCGACCCCAAGAGACCCAGTACTTC. Translation: CSATRPQETQYF.

The chain links TRBV7-2 to TRBJ1-2, with D tentatively TRBD1 (6 bases). CDR3 length equals 13 residues. CDR1 is SGHTA and CDR2 is FQGNSA in the germline V gene. Trimming cost V 2 bases and J 6 bases, with 10 bases left between them. CDR3 amino acids: CASSLTGIDGYTF. CDR3 nucleotides: TGTGCCAGCAGCTTAACAGGGATTGATGGCTACACCTTC.

The V and J genes are TRBV10-3 and TRBJ2-3; D could derive from TRBD1 or TRBD2 (6 bases each). Trimming pared 4 bases from V and 10 bases from J, leaving 21 bases between. CDR1 and CDR2 (germline): ENHRY, SYGVKD. The CDR3 runs to 15 residues. CDR3 nucleotides: TGTGCCATCAGTGTGGGGCCCGCCGAGGGGGGTGCGCAGTATTTT. It yields the protein CAISVGPAEGGAQYF.

A single count supports this clonotype. V and J are TRBV10-3 and TRBJ2-3, with 15 bases aligning to TRBD2. Germline V gives CDR1 ENHRY, CDR2 SYGVKD. The CDR3 has 15 residues. Trimming at V came to 7 bases and at J to 4 bases, leaving 3 bases not matched to a gene. Here the CDR3 DNA reads TGTGCCATCAAGGGACTAGCGGGGGGCGCAGATACGCAGTATTTT. Translating it yields CAIKGLAGGADTQYF.

The rearrangement uses TRBV5-1 and TRBJ2-1, with D unresolved. TRBJ2-7 matches the DNA end more closely, so the J call is doubtful. The CDR3 has 17 amino acids. Looked up from germline, CDR1 is SGHRS and CDR2 is YFSETQ. CDR3 region: CASSLVLSLGSYNEQYF. CDR3 bases: TGCGCCAGCAGCTTGGTTCTAAGTCTAGGCTCCTACAATGAGCAGTACTTC.

This clonotype occurred once. This chain uses TRBV5-1 with TRBJ2-7; D is unresolved. Germline V gene sequence: CDR1 SGHRS, CDR2 YFSETQ. Trimming pared 0 bases from V and 5 bases from J, leaving 9 bases between. There are 13 residues in the CDR3. The CDR3 DNA sequence: TGCGCCAGCAGCTTGGCAGAAGCCAACGAGCAGTACTTC. Amino acids: CASSLAEANEQYF.

CDR3 region: CASSLDRGGHGYTF. Here the CDR3 DNA reads TGCGCCAGCAGCTTGGACAGGGGAGGACATGGCTACACCTTC. V usage is TRBV5-1 and J usage is TRBJ1-2; TRBD1 matches at 7 bases. Trimming removed 0 bases from V and 6 bases from J; junction bases left unmatched: 5. The CDR3 loop spans 14 amino acids. CDR1 SGHRS and CDR2 YFSETQ come from the germline V gene.